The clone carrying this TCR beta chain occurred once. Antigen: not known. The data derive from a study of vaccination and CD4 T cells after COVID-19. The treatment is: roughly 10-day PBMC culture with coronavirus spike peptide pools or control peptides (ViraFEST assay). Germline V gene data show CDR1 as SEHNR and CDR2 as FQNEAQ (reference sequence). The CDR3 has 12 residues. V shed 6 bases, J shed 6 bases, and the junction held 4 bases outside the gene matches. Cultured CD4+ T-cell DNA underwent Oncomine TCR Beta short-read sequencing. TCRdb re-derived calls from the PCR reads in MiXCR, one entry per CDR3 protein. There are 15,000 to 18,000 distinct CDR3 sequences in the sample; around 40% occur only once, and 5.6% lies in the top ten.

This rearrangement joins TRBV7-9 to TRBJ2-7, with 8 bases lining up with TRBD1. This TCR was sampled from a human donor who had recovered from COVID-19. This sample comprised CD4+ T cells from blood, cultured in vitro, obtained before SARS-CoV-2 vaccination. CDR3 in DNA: TGTGCCAGCAGTCTACAGGGGGGCGAGCAGTACTTC. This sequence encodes CASSLQGGEQYF.